This T cell receptor beta chain was captured by sequencing in a study of blood T cell repertoires in COVID-19. At the level of the study: Italy, Spain and the United States were the sources of the convalescent and acute COVID-19 samples.

Repertoires were generated with immunoSEQ multiplex PCR, while TCRdb's copy carries only in-frame clones and drops some. The table shows approximately 160,000 clones, with 84% occurring only once. V was clipped by 5 bases and J by 4 bases; unmatched bases: 2. Germline values: CDR1 LNHDA, CDR2 SQIVND (reference sequence). The CDR3 runs to 13 residues. The TCR comes from a young man with active or convalescent COVID-19. The sequencing sample was made of peripheral blood. V usage is TRBV19 and J usage is TRBJ2-5, with 9 positions matching TRBD1. CDR3 sequence (DNA): TGTGCCAGTAGTCCGACAGGGGGAGAGACCCAGTACTTC. Translation gives CASSPTGGETQYF.